The TCR beta chain described here comes from a study of cytomegalovirus exposure and HLA in healthy donors. The primer mix had 60 Vbeta and 13 Jbeta primers. Data came from immunoSEQ multiplex PCR; TCRdb stores just in-frame clones and leaves some out. This sample has about 120,000 clones; over 75% occur once, and the top ten carry around 2%. This CDR3 has 13 amino acids. Germline V gene lookup returns CDR1 SGHRS and CDR2 YFSETQ. With 4 bases removed from V and 1 base from J, the gap between germline ends came to 8 bases. The study, taken as a whole, reports: A later analysis linked a missense DCLRE1C variant to TCR beta V- and J-gene trimming. In vitro, three CMV-associated chains proved specific for CMV antigens. What a later analysis showed was that several of the most significant clusters appeared linked to common viral pathogens.

The donors, nominally healthy at sampling, likely had unrecorded immune exposures. This clone was seen a few times. Its antigen is currently unknown. The receptor's source is a man between 35 and 55 years old in good health and CMV-seronegative. The rearrangement joins TRBV5-1 to TRBJ1-1; D gene unclear. The sequenced sample was PBMCs. CDR3 sequence (DNA): TGCGCCAGCAGCAAAAGAGAGAACACTGAAGCTTTCTTT. Amino acids: CASSKRENTEAFF.